This paragraph reports one T cell receptor (beta chain). What it binds is unknown. Recipients received nonmyeloablative bone marrow transplants from related graft donors, with transient mixed chimerism. The record originates from a study of Tregs in tolerant kidney transplant recipients. Study-wide points: In tolerant patients, donor-specific Tregs outgrew total Tregs, suggesting antigen-driven expansion. This study did not directly address biological reproducibility. Validation in larger populations is needed because few patients were studied.

Germline CDR1 is SEHNR and CDR2 is FQNEAQ (reference sequence). The V end lost 3 bases, the J end lost 0 bases, and 9 bases lay between the germline ends. The length of the CDR3 is 14 residues. Assay used: immunoSEQ multiplex PCR; TCRdb lists only in-frame clones, some missing. This sample carries roughly 86,000 clones, over 85% of them seen once, and the ten largest clones take roughly 1.7%. The TCR originated in a human patient who received a combined kidney and bone marrow transplant. These T cells may partly come from the graft donor. The sequencing used CD4+ T cells from blood (PBMCs), collected 12 months after the transplant. The chain links TRBV7-9 to TRBJ2-7, with a weak D call TRBD1 (7 bases). In nucleotides, the CDR3 is TGTGCCAGCAGCTTGCGGGACAGCTCCTACGAGCAGTACTTC. It specifies CASSLRDSSYEQYF.